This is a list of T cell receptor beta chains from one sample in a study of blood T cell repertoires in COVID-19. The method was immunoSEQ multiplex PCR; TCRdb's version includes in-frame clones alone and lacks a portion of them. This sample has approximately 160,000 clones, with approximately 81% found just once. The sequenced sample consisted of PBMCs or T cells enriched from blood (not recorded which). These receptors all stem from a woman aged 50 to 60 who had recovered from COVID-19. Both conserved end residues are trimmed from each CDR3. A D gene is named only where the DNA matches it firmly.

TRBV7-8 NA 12 ASSLASRLYEQY
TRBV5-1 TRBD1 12 ASSQGQGNEKLF
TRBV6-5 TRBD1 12 GTGGLYSNQPQH
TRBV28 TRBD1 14 ASSFLWTGDSYEQY
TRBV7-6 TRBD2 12 ASSFLPGGDEQF
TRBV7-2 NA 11 ANSRGNTGELF
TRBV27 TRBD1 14 ASSLGQGAITDTQY
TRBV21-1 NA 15 ASSKKAGYRGNQPQH
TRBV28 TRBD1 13 ASSYRGMKDQPQH
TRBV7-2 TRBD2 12 ASTQREGAYEQY
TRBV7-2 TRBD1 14 ASSLAGTGGRSGYT
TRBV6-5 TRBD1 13 ASSYSQGVRSPLH
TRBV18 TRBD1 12 ASSPGQGANEQF
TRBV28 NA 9 ASSLLNGYT
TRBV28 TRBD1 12 ASSSPGTVAEAF
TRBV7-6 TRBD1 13 ASSLRQGYYNEQF
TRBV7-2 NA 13 ASAAGAVRITEAF
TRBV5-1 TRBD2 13 ASSFGLAEGDTQY
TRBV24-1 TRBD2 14 ATSDLQRESPGELF
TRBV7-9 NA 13 ASSLGQGYNSPLH
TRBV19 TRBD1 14 ASSITPRQGGDEQF
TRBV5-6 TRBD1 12 ASSLGQGANEQF
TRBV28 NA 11 ASQSTLTYEQY
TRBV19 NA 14 ASSIGGGTLNTEAF
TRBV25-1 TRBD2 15 ASSDYKGTSGYNEQF
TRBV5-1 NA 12 ASSLTGRDSPLH
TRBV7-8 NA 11 ASSLDRVGEQY
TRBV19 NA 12 ASSNTGPYQPQH
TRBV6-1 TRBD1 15 ASSEYSRQGRYSEQF
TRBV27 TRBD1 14 ASSRDPGQGVSTQY
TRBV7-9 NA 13 ASSLEGTVPDTQY
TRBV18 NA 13 ASSPQGAGANVLT
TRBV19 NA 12 ASSLFGSGDEQY
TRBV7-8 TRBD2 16 ASSFRGLAETSYNEQF
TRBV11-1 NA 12 ASSLGTPNTEAF
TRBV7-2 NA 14 ASTPVGGANTGELF
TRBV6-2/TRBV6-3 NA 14 ASSPPRHTGDGGYT
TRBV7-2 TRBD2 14 ASSLGRGVSSYEQY
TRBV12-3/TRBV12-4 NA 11 ASRPSGDVVLF
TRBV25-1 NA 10 ASSRDFYEQY
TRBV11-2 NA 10 ASSFQTYEQY
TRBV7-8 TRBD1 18 ASSLFQQGGQLISGNTIY
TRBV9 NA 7 ASSVGRG
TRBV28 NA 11 ASSWRGSEPQH
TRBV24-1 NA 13 ATSDLWGSYNEQF